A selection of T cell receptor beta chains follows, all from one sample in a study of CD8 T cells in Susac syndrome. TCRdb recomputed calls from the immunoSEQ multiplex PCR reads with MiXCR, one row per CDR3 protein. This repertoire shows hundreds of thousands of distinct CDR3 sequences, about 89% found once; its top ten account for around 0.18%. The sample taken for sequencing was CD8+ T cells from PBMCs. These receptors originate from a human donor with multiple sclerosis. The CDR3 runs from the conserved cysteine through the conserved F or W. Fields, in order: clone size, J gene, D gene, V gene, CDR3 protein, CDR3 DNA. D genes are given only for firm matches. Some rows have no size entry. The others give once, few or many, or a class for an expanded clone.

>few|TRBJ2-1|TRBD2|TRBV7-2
CASSPSGISYNEQFF
TGTGCCAGCAGCCCTAGCGGGATCTCCTACAATGAGCAGTTCTTC
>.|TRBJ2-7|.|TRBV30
CAWSPYRDQAYEQYF
TGTGCCTGGAGCCCCTACCGGGACCAGGCCTACGAGCAGTACTTC
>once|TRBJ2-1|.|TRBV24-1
CATSGLPSSEQFF
TGTGCCACCAGTGGCTTACCTTCGTCTGAGCAGTTCTTC
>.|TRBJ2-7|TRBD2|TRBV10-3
CAISGGGNYEQYF
TGTGCCATCAGTGGGGGGGGGAACTACGAGCAGTACTTC
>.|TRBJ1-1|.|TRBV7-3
CASSLRRSTEAFF
TGTGCCAGCAGCTTACGGCGCAGCACTGAAGCTTTCTTT
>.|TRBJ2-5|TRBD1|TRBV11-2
CASSLPHPNGQGTSEETQYF
TGTGCCAGCAGCCTCCCCCACCCGAACGGACAGGGGACCTCGGAAGAGACCCAGTACTTC
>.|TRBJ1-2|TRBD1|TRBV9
CASSVDSGQGEYGYTF
TGTGCCAGCAGCGTAGATTCGGGACAGGGAGAGTATGGCTACACCTTC
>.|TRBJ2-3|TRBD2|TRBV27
CASSFAGVADTQYF
TGTGCCAGCAGTTTTGCGGGAGTCGCAGATACGCAGTATTTT
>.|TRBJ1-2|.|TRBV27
CASSLLPALPSYGYTF
TGTGCCAGCAGTCTCCTTCCGGCCCTGCCATCTTATGGCTACACCTTC
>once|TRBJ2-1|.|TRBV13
CASRGIPYNEQFF
TGTGCCAGCCGGGGGATTCCCTACAATGAGCAGTTCTTC
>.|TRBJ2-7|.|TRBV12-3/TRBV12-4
CASSLEGVYEQYF
TGTGCCAGCAGTTTGGAGGGGGTCTACGAGCAGTACTTC
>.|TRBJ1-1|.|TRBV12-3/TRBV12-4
CASSLYGTEAFF
TGTGCCAGCAGTTTATACGGCACTGAAGCTTTCTTT
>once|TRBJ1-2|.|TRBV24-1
CATSDGYYGYTF
TGTGCCACCAGTGATGGGTACTATGGCTACACCTTC
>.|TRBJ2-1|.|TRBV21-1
CASSPPSNPRHNEQFF
TGTGCCAGCAGCCCCCCGTCTAATCCACGCCACAATGAGCAGTTCTTC
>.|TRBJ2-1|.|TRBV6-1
CASAGAQDYNEQFF
TGTGCCAGCGCTGGGGCGCAAGACTACAATGAGCAGTTCTTC
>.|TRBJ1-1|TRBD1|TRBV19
CASSTGLTEAFF
TGTGCCAGCTCGACAGGGCTTACTGAAGCTTTCTTT
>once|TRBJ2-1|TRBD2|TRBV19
CASSMEWGGEQFF
TGTGCCAGTAGTATGGAATGGGGGGGTGAGCAGTTCTTC
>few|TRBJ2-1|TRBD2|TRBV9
CASSPRTSGYNEQFF
TGTGCCAGCAGCCCCCGGACTAGCGGCTACAATGAGCAGTTCTTC
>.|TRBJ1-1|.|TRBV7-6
CASSLGAASGEAFF
TGTGCCAGCAGCTTAGGGGCCGCCAGCGGTGAAGCTTTCTTT
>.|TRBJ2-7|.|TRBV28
CASSRGWAYEQYF
TGTGCCAGCAGCCGGGGCTGGGCCTACGAGCAGTACTTC
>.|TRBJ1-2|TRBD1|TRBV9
CASSGRDRGPAYGYTF
TGTGCCAGCAGCGGAAGGGACAGGGGGCCAGCTTATGGCTACACCTTC
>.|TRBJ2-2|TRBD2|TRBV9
CASSAIAGLNTGELFF
TGTGCCAGCAGCGCCATAGCGGGGCTGAACACCGGGGAGCTGTTTTTT
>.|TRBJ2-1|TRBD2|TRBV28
CASTPTSGGPNQPYNEQFF
TGTGCCAGCACCCCGACTAGCGGGGGCCCCAACCAGCCGTACAATGAGCAGTTCTTC
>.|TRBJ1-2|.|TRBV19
CASSIGRVNYGYTF
TGTGCCAGTAGTATCGGCAGGGTTAACTATGGCTACACCTTC
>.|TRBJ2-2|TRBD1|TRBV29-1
CGVRPGTGDTGELFF
TGCGGCGTTAGACCCGGGACAGGGGACACCGGGGAGCTGTTTTTT
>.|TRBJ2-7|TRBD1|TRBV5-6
CASSFGQGPYEQYF
TGTGCCAGCAGCTTCGGACAGGGACCGTACGAGCAGTACTTC
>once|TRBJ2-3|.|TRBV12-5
CASGLGVSATDTQYF
TGTGCTAGTGGTTTGGGGGTATCAGCCACAGATACGCAGTATTTT
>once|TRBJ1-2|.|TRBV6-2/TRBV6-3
CASTGVGLRYGYTF
TGTGCCAGCACGGGAGTTGGGCTGCGGTATGGCTACACCTTC
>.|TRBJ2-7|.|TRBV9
CASSVATGSYEQYF
TGTGCCAGCAGCGTAGCTACAGGTTCCTACGAGCAGTACTTC
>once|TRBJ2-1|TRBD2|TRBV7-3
CASSPLAGGMNEQFF
TGTGCCAGCAGCCCTTTAGCGGGAGGGATGAATGAGCAGTTCTTC
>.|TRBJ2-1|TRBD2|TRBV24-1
CATSDLPGLAGGQQFF
TGTGCCACCAGTGATTTGCCGGGACTAGCGGGGGGGCAGCAGTTCTTC